This section outlines one T cell receptor beta chain sequence together with its context. Its antigen is unknown. CDR1 and CDR2 (germline): SEHNR, FQNEAQ (reference sequence). V dropped 4 bases and J dropped 3; count of bases not matched to a gene: 11. The CDR3 runs to 16 residues. This entry is derived from a study of blood T cells in healthy people across ages. The authors ran a second PCR of about 6 to 11 cycles using a sample-barcoded 5' primer and a J-beta primer mix. TCRdb re-derived calls from the 5' RACE reads in MiXCR, one entry per CDR3 protein. This sample yields approximately 800,000 distinct CDR3 sequences, of which 25% to 30% are seen a single time; 2.5% to 3.5% belongs to the top ten. Study-level findings and limits: Across the age range, TCR beta diversity per million T cells fell in a roughly linear way.

These data are also associated with another study on T cells of mothers and their children.

This chain links TRBV7-9 with TRBJ2-7; TRBD1 matches at 8 bases. The origin of this receptor is a boy between 10 and 17 years old in good health. Sequencing was performed on blood. CDR3 nucleotides: TGTGCCAGCAGCTCCGTTGACAGGGGCCCTTTCTACGAGCAGTACTTC. Translation gives CASSSVDRGPFYEQYF.